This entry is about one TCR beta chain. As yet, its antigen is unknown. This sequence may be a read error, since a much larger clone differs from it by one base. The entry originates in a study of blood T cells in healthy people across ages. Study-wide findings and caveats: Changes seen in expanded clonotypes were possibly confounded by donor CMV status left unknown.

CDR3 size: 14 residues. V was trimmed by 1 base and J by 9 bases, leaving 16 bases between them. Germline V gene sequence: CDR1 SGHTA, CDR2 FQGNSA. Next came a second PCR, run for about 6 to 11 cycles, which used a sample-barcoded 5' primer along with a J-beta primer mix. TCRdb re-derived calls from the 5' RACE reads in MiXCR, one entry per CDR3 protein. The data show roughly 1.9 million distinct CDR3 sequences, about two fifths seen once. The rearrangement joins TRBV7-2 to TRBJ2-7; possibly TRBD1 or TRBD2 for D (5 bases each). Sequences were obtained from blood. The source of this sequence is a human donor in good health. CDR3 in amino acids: CASSLGGRRDVQYF. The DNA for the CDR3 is TGTGCCAGCAGCTTAGGGGGTAGACGGGACGTGCAGTACTTC.